Below, one TCR beta chain is given with its context. There is no known antigen for this receptor. Base-call qualities are not available, and no considerably larger clone is one nucleotide away. TCR CDR3 regions were amplified from genomic DNA by multiplex PCR using the deep immunoSEQ assay. Extracted genomic DNA from each cell subset was distributed evenly across all wells of several immunoSEQ 96-well plates, and each plate was treated as a replicate. For unsorted PBMC, each replicate PCR was loaded with approximately 300 ng genomic DNA, equivalent to 25,000 to 35,000 T cell genomes. Genomic DNA from unsorted PBMC was sequenced over ten immunoSEQ deep assay plates. Purified libraries were quantified with a Qubit 3.0 fluorometer, sized on a Bioanalyzer 2100, and re-quantified with the KAPA Library Quantification kit. A separate single-read 150-cycle Illumina NextSeq 550 flow cell was used to sequence each immunoSEQ 96-well plate. The published analysis was carried out like this. Because the immunoSEQ output held only junctional sequences and lacked quality scores, the filtering could not match the filtering applied to full-length reads. Sequences were annotated with PyIR, a Python wrapper for IgBLAST v1.9, using IMGT germline references to assign V/J genes and CDR3. Reads were removed for weak V/J assignments (E-value above 1e-6), missing CDR3, stop codons, out-of-frame junctions, or ambiguous translated residues. V3J clonotypes were defined by identical inferred V gene, J gene, and CDR3 amino acid sequence. Percentage overlap between repertoires was calculated by dividing the number of shared unique clonotypes by the size of the smaller repertoire. RTK rarefaction, the Chao1 estimator, and Recon v2.1 estimates of unobserved clonotypes were used to assess repertoire richness. What TCRdb holds here is the immuneACCESS table cut down to in-frame rearrangements. Part of the clones is not present; checked against another copy, under half of the missing clones reflect an unresolved V gene, and the others are unexplained. V and J calls and clone size are given by that table; D and trimming were obtained from the DNA. The table for this sample lists about half a million clones; approximately 84% of them were counted only once. The top ten clonotypes cover about 13% of the sample.

The CDR3 covers 14 residues, taking in both the cysteine and the phenylalanine. Only the CDR3 DNA stays, 42 bases, in frame from base 1. CDR1 and CDR2, looked up from the germline V gene, are MGHDK and SYGVNS. V is clipped by 2 bases and J by 13 bases, and the sequence between their germline boundaries is 18 bases long. This record belongs to a study of shared clonotypes between healthy human individuals (TCRdb year 2020). Study-level background: The cohort comprised a couple of women and a few men aged 18 to 49 years. Blood TCR repertoires of a handful of healthy adults were deeply sequenced to estimate repertoire size and the extent of clonotype sharing between individuals. To increase sequencing depth and limit assay-specific biases, TCR repertoire library preparation and sequencing were carried out by different laboratories using diverse techniques. Each donor's leukapheresis produced roughly between roughly 0.94 and 9.5 billion PBMCs. Study-wide conclusions, independent of this receptor: Sampling was limited to blood, and TCR repertoires in tissue likely differ from TCR repertoires in blood. The small number of donors limited the genetic and exposure-history diversity represented. Pairwise subsampling indicated that sequencing depth was expected to affect the degree of clonotype sharing among donors.

Healthy HIV-negative adults with no recently reported acute infections or vaccinations were included as donors. Every donor was a Caucasian adult residing in Nashville, Tennessee, USA. In the unsorted samples, 85 million to 100 million PBMCs were counted, and genomic DNA was extracted using the QIAamp DNA Blood Mini kit. After blood collection by leukapheresis, PBMCs were isolated using Ficoll-Histopaque density gradient centrifugation and then cryopreserved in the vapor phase of liquid nitrogen. Material: PBMCs. The sequence is built from TRBV25-1 and TRBJ2-1; the D segment might be TRBD1 or TRBD2, since each matches 5 bases. The clonotype was recovered from a woman aged 40 to 50 in good health. Some clones in this sample may be carry-over from other donors' samples. The sequenced DNA is TGTGCCAGCAGTGAAAGCAGCCATCCTGGGGGTCAGTTCTTC. The resulting protein is CASSESSHPGGQFF.